This passage covers 18 T cell receptor beta chains from one sample sequenced in a study of blood T cell repertoires in COVID-19. Clones were read by immunoSEQ multiplex PCR, and TCRdb kept only the in-frame ones, dropping some. In the table there are under 40,000 clones, about 92% of which are singletons. The sequenced sample was peripheral blood. Source of these receptors: a male donor with active COVID-19.

Relative to its sample, this clone is large. The chain has TRBV4-1 and TRBJ2-7; D perhaps matches TRBD2 (5 bases). The CDR3 sequence is 14 residues long. CDR1 and CDR2 (germline): MGHRA, YSYEKL. Trimming left V 1 base short and J 2 bases short, with 9 bases between. CDR3 in DNA: TGCGCCAGCAGCCAAGTCGGGGTCACCTACGAGCAGTACTTC. Protein sequence: CASSQVGVTYEQYF.

The chain combines TRBV5-5 with TRBJ2-2, with D possibly matching TRBD1 (5 bases). Germline values: CDR1 SGHKS, CDR2 YYEKEE (reference sequence). This CDR3 region has 15 residues. The V and J ends lost 2 bases and 1 base respectively, with 9 bases between them. This CDR3 reads CASSFQGGNTGELFF. The CDR3, as DNA: TGTGCCAGCAGCTTTCAGGGCGGGAACACCGGGGAGCTGTTTTTT.

This rearrangement joins TRBV7-9 to TRBJ1-2, with D possibly being TRBD1 (5 bases). Germline V gene lookup returns CDR1 SEHNR and CDR2 FQNEAQ (reference sequence). The CDR3 is 16 amino acids. V shed 5 bases and J shed 4 bases, with 20 bases lying between them. The CDR3 region has the DNA TGTGCCAGCAGCCCACCCGGGGGGGTAATGCGCTATGGCTACACCTTC. Encoded protein: CASSPPGGVMRYGYTF.

The V call is TRBV7-3, the J call TRBJ2-5, with 8 nucleotides matching TRBD2. J lost 2 bases, V lost 5 bases, and 7 bases had no gene match. CDR1 is SGHTA and CDR2 is FQGTGA in the germline V gene. The CDR3 is 15 amino acids. This CDR3 reads CASSPSGGPQETQYF. The CDR3 DNA sequence: TGTGCCAGCAGCCCAAGCGGGGGCCCTCAAGAGACCCAGTACTTC. Drawing the rest from reference TRBV7-3 and TRBJ2-5, the complete variable domain is GAGVSQTPSNKVTEKGKYVELRCDPISGHTALYWYRQSLGQGPEFLIYFQGTGAADDSGLPNDRFFAVRPEGSVSTLKIQRTERGDSAVYLCASSPSGGPQETQYFGPGTRLLVL.

The genes are TRBV5-1 and TRBJ2-1, with 8 bases matching TRBD2. V was clipped by 4 bases and J by 7 bases; unmatched bases: 13. The germline V gene has CDR1 SGHRS and CDR2 YFSETQ. There are 16 residues in the CDR3. CDR3 sequence: CASSTRSGGPINEQFF. For the CDR3, the DNA is TGCGCCAGCAGCACCCGGTCGGGGGGGCCTATAAATGAGCAGTTCTTC.

The V gene is TRBV30, the J gene TRBJ1-6; D unresolved. The V and J ends lost 0 bases and 14 bases respectively, with 14 bases between them. The length of the CDR3 is 13 residues. The germline V gene encodes CDR1 GTSNPN and CDR2 SVGIG (reference sequence). The CDR3 coding sequence is TGTGCCTGGAGTGTACTTGCCAAGAAGTCCCTCCACTTT. Amino acid sequence: CAWSVLAKKSLHF.

The chain has TRBV12-3 or TRBV12-4 and TRBJ2-7; D possibly corresponds to TRBD1 (6 bases). Trimming removed 7 bases at V and 3 bases at J, with 13 bases between. The CDR3 extends over 13 amino acids. The CDR3 nucleotides read TGTGCCAGCACCCAAGGCAGGGGCTACGAGCAGTACTTC. Protein sequence: CASTQGRGYEQYF.

The count of this clone is one. The CDR3 is CASSSGGNTIYF. For the CDR3, the DNA is TGTGCCAGCAGTTCCGGTGGAAACACCATATATTTT. This sequence joins TRBV6-5 and TRBJ1-3; D gene unclear. Trimming left V 4 bases short and J 3 bases short, with 4 bases between. Germline CDR1 is MNHEY and CDR2 is SVGAGI. The CDR3 sequence is 12 residues long.

V is TRBV4-1 and J is TRBJ1-6; D gene ambiguous. Germline V gene data show CDR1 as MGHRA and CDR2 as YSYEKL. Trimming cost V 0 bases and J 0 bases, with 9 bases left between them. The CDR3 is 17 amino acids. CDR3 residues: CASSQESLSSYNSPLHF. Written as DNA, the CDR3 is TGCGCCAGCAGCCAAGAGTCACTTAGCTCCTATAATTCACCCCTCCACTTT.

The sample holds a few counts of this clone. V and J are TRBV7-9 and TRBJ2-1; TRBD1 is a possible D gene (5 bases). Between the trimmed V and J ends, which lost 5 bases and 10 bases, there was a span of 12 bases. CDR3 length: 12 residues. Germline-derived CDR1 and CDR2 are SEHNR and FQNEAQ (reference sequence). The CDR3 sequence: CASSRQGLEQFF. Here the CDR3 DNA reads TGTGCCAGCAGCAGGCAGGGCCTCGAGCAGTTCTTC.

The chain joins TRBV19 to TRBJ1-2; D call uncertain. CDR1 and CDR2 from the germline V gene are LNHDA and SQIVND (reference sequence). Trimming took off 1 base at V and 4 bases at J, with 16 bases between the two ends. The CDR3 spans 16 residues. The DNA for the CDR3 is TGTGCCAGTAGTATAGCCGGAGGGAGTTCGAGCTATGGCTACACCTTC. This sequence encodes CASSIAGGSSSYGYTF.

The chain has TRBV2 and TRBJ1-4; D gene uncertain. Germline CDR1 and CDR2: SNHLY and FYNNEI. V lost 3 bases to trimming and J lost 5 bases, with 7 bases between them. This CDR3 has 13 amino acids. The CDR3 DNA reads TGTGCCAGCAGTGACATAGCAAATGAAAAACTGTTTTTT. Protein product: CASSDIANEKLFF.

This chain uses TRBV27 with TRBJ1-1; perhaps TRBD1 as D (6 bases). The CDR3 consists of 15 residues. The germline V gene has CDR1 MNHEY and CDR2 SMNVEV (reference sequence). Trimming removed 1 base from V and 4 bases from J, with 13 bases in between. The CDR3 loop is CASSLYLTGVTEAFF. The CDR3 nucleotides read TGTGCCAGCAGTTTATATTTGACAGGTGTCACTGAAGCTTTCTTT.

CDR3 DNA: TGTGCCTGGAGCGCCCAATCAGGTGGCTACACCTTC. This translates into CAWSAQSGGYTF. V usage is TRBV30 and J usage is TRBJ1-2; the D is unclear. Germline V CDR1 and CDR2: GTSNPN, SVGIG (reference sequence). V was cut by 3 bases and J by 7 bases, with 12 bases left in between. The CDR3 is 12 residues long.

The chain carries TRBV27 and TRBJ2-3; weak D call: TRBD1 (5 bases). This CDR3 spans 16 amino acids. The germline CDR1 and CDR2 sequences are MNHEY and SMNVEV (reference sequence). V lost 10 bases, J lost 2 bases, and 22 bases lay in between. The CDR3 loop is CATLRYRGEDTDTQYF. The CDR3 DNA reads TGTGCCACCCTGCGTTATAGGGGCGAGGACACAGATACGCAGTATTTT.

J is TRBJ2-3 and V is TRBV4-1; TRBD2 matches 7 bases. CDR1 is MGHRA, CDR2 YSYEKL, per germline. The CDR3 extends over 16 amino acids. Trimming cost V 5 bases and J 3 bases; bases outside gene matches: 11. CDR3 sequence: CASSEREGRGTDTQYF. DNA of the CDR3: TGCGCCAGCAGCGAAAGGGAGGGAAGAGGTACAGATACGCAGTATTTT.

V gene TRBV11-2 combines with J gene TRBJ1-2; D ambiguous. V lost 6 bases, J lost 2 bases, and 10 bases lay in between. The CDR3 runs to 13 residues. Per the germline V gene, CDR1 is SGHAT and CDR2 is FQNNGV. CDR3 DNA sequence: TGTGCCAGCAGTCACACAGAAAACTATGGCTACACCTTC. Protein: CASSHTENYGYTF.

The chain is built from TRBV18 and TRBJ2-3, with a tentative D call TRBD1 (6 bases). CDR3 length: 12 amino acids. The ends were cut back, 5 bases at V and 4 bases at J, with 7 bases in the middle. Per germline, CDR1 KGHSH and CDR2 LQKENI. The CDR3 protein is CASSSGADTQYF. CDR3 nucleotide sequence: TGTGCCAGCTCATCAGGGGCAGATACGCAGTATTTT.